The clone carrying this T cell receptor beta chain has a single count. Deletions cut 4 bases from V and 4 bases from J, with 15 bases between. CDR1 is SGHDN and CDR2 is FVKESK in the germline V gene. The CDR3 has 15 residues. Unique molecular identifiers were used in preparing the TCRbeta library. TCRdb re-called the PCR reads through MiXCR, storing one row per CDR3 protein. The repertoire holds under 450,000 distinct CDR3 sequences, with 13% as singletons. These data belong to a study of T-cell reconstitution after alpha-beta-depleted transplantation in children. This specimen was PBMCs, taken from the stem cell graft. V is TRBV14 and J is TRBJ2-3; tentatively, D is TRBD1 (5 bases). The TCR was taken from a human donor who donated a stem cell graft to a child with Fanconi anemia. The CDR3, as DNA: TGTGCCAGCAGCCCGAATACACAGGATGCAGATACGCAGTATTTT. It codes for CASSPNTQDADTQYF.